This TCR beta chain stems from a study of blood T cell repertoires in COVID-19. Sequencing was performed with immunoSEQ multiplex PCR; in TCRdb, only in-frame clones are kept and a portion is missing. Here the sample spans 100,000 to 150,000 clones, about 80% being singletons. Germline trimming cut 3 bases from V and 4 bases from J; bases unmatched to any gene: 9. The CDR3 is made up of 16 amino acids. Germline CDR1 and CDR2: SGHDN and FVKESK. The sample consisted of peripheral blood. The TCR originated in a human donor in a cohort sampled during active COVID-19. The chain employs TRBV14 and TRBJ2-1; 7 nucleotides match TRBD2. The chain's CDR3 is CASSQMVTSLYNEQFF. CDR3 bases: TGTGCCAGCAGCCAGATGGTGACTAGCTTGTACAATGAGCAGTTCTTC.